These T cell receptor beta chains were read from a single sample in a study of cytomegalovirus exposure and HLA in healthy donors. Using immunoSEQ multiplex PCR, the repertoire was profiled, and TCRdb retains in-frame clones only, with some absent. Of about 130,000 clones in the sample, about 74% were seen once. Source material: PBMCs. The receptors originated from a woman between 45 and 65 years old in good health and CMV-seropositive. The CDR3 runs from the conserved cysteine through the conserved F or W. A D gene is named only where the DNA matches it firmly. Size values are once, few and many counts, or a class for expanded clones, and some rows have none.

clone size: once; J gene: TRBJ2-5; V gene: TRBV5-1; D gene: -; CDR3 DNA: TGCGCCAGTTTGGGGGGCCAAGAGACCCAGTACTTC; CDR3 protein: CASLGGQETQYF
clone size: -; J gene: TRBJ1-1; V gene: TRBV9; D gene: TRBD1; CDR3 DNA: TGTGCCAGCAGCGTAGGGACAGGGGGATTGACTGAAGCTTTCTTT; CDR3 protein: CASSVGTGGLTEAFF
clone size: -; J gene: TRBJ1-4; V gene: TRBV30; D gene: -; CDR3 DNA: TGTGCCTGGAGTTTCTCAGGGGCGGGTGAAAAACTGTTTTTT; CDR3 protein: CAWSFSGAGEKLFF
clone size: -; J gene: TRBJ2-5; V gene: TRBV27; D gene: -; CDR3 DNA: TGTGCCAGCAGTTTTCGCTCACCAGGCACCCAAGAGACCCAGTACTTC; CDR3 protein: CASSFRSPGTQETQYF
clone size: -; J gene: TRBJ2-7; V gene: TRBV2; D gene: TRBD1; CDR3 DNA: TGTGCCAGCAGGGAACAGGGGCCAACCTACGAGCAGTACTTC; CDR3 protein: CASREQGPTYEQYF
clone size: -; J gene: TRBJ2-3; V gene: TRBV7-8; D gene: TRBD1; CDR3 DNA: TGTGCCAGCAGCCCGCAGGGGGCAGGTACGCAGTATTTT; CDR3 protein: CASSPQGAGTQYF
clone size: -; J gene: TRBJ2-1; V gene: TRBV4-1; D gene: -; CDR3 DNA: TGCGCCAGCAGCCAAAACAAATACAATGAGCAGTTCTTC; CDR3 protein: CASSQNKYNEQFF
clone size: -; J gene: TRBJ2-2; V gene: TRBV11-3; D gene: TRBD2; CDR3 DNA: TGTGCCAGCAGTTCGGGGGGACCGAACACCGGGGAGCTGTTTTTT; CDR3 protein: CASSSGGPNTGELFF
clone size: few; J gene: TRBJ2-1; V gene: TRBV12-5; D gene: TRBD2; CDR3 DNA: TGTGCTAGTGGTTTTAGCGGGGGGTCTAATGAGCAGTTCTTC; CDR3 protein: CASGFSGGSNEQFF
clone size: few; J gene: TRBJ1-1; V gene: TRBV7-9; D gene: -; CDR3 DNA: TGTGCCAGCAGCGTAACGGCAGGTGCCAACACTGAAGCTTTCTTT; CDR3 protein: CASSVTAGANTEAFF
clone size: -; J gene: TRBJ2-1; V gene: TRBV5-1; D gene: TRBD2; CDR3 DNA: TGCGCCAGCAGCCAAACTAGCGGGGGGGATCATGAGCAGTTCTTC; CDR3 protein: CASSQTSGGDHEQFF
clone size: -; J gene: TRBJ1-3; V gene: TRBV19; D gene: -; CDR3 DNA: TGTGCCAGTAGTATTTCAGGGGCGCCCCGTGGAAACACCATATATTTT; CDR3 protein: CASSISGAPRGNTIYF
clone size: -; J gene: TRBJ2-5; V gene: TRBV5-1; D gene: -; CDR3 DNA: TGCGCCAGCAGCTTGGAGGCGGGCCGCCGGGAGACCCAGTACTTC; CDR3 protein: CASSLEAGRRETQYF
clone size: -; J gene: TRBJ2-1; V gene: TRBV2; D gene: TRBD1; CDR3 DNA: TGTGCCAGCACAGGACAGGGGTACAATGAGCAGTTCTTC; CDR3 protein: CASTGQGYNEQFF
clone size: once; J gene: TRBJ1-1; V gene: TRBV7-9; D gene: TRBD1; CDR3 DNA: TGTGCCAGCGTAAGGGACAGGGGGATCATGAACACTGAAGCTTTCTTT; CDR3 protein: CASVRDRGIMNTEAFF
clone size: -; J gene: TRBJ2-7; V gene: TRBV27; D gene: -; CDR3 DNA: TGTGCCAGCAGTCCCATACCCGGGACTGCCAGCTCCTACGAGCAGTACTTC; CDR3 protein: CASSPIPGTASSYEQYF
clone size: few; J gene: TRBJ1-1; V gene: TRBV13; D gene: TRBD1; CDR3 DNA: TGTGCCAGCAGCCGGGACAGGGGGAACACTGAAGCTTTCTTT; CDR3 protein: CASSRDRGNTEAFF